The 28 T cell receptor beta chains reported below all come from one sample, sequenced in a study of shared clonotypes between healthy human individuals. Assay: immunoSEQ multiplex PCR; the TCRdb copy retains only in-frame clones and omits some. The repertoire holds some 2 million clones, with around 96% as singletons. In the naive CD8 group, cells lacked CD45RO and were positively selected for CCR7, so terminally differentiated effector memory CD45RA+ cells were left out. The source material was naive CD8+ T cells sorted from blood. The receptors originated from a man younger than 35 in good health.

This clone occurred once. V usage is TRBV29-1 and J usage is TRBJ2-7, with D unclear. V lost 3 bases and J lost 3, with 6 bases in between. The CDR3 loop spans 11 amino acids. Germline CDR1 reads SQVTM; CDR2 reads ANQGSEA. The CDR3 region is CSVDSNYEQYF. DNA of the CDR3: TGCAGCGTTGACAGTAACTACGAGCAGTACTTC.

The V call is TRBV19, the J call TRBJ2-7; 11 nucleotides agree with TRBD2. With 5 bases clipped from V and 2 bases from J, the junction kept 5 bases outside the gene matches. Germline V gene lookup returns CDR1 LNHDA and CDR2 SQIVND (reference sequence). The CDR3 is made up of 15 amino acids. This CDR3 reads CASSLKLAGAYEQYF. CDR3 sequence (DNA): TGTGCCAGTAGTCTGAAACTAGCGGGAGCCTACGAGCAGTACTTC.

As DNA, the CDR3 is TGTGCTAGTGGTTTGGATAGCGGAAACGAGCAGTACTTC. Residues: CASGLDSGNEQYF. This chain joins TRBV12-5 and TRBJ2-7; a possible D gene is TRBD2 (6 bases). Germline values: CDR1 LGHNT, CDR2 FRNRAP. CDR3 length: 13 residues. V shed 1 base and J shed 5 bases, with 9 bases lying between them.

The chain has TRBV7-2 and TRBJ2-7, with 14 nucleotides matching TRBD2. Germline CDR1 SGHTA, CDR2 FQGNSA. There are 15 residues in the CDR3. The ends lost 3 bases at V and 5 bases at J; junction bases unmatched: 3. The CDR3 DNA follows: TGTGCCAGCAGCTTCCGACTAGCGGGGGGGCACGAGCAGTACTTC. This encodes CASSFRLAGGHEQYF.

This clone was detected once. This chain connects TRBV11-3 to TRBJ2-3; D may be TRBD1 (6 bases). Trimming pared 4 bases from V and 1 base from J, leaving 12 bases between. The CDR3 contains 15 residues. Germline-derived CDR1 and CDR2 are SGHNT and YENEEA. The CDR3 DNA reads as TGTGCCAGCAGCTCCGGACAGAGGGGCACAGATACGCAGTATTTT. It yields the protein CASSSGQRGTDTQYF.

The chain carries TRBV25-1 and TRBJ1-2; no clear D gene. The germline V and J ends were trimmed by 1 base and 2 bases, with 11 bases remaining between them. There are 15 residues in the CDR3. Per germline, CDR1 MGHDK and CDR2 SYGVNS. The CDR3 reads CASSESLPGNYGYTF. The CDR3 coding sequence is TGTGCCAGCAGTGAATCGCTCCCGGGAAACTATGGCTACACCTTC.

The chain couples TRBV7-9 to TRBJ2-4; 8 nucleotides line up with TRBD1. There are 14 residues in the CDR3. CDR1 is SEHNR and CDR2 is FQNEAQ in the germline V gene (reference sequence). V gave up 5 bases and J gave up 1 base; unmatched junction bases: 1. CDR3 in amino acids: CASSGQGAKNIQYF. In DNA, the CDR3 is TGTGCCAGCAGCGGACAGGGTGCCAAAAACATTCAGTACTTC. Full variable domain (rest looked up from reference TRBV7-9 and TRBJ2-4): DTGVSQNPRHKITKRGQNVTFRCDPISEHNRLYWYRQTLGQGPEFLTYFQNEAQLEKSRLLSDRFSAERPKGSFSTLEIQRTEQGDSAMYLCASSGQGAKNIQYFGAGTRLSVL.

Comment on this clone: Other nucleotide sequences in the sample specify the same CDR3. The chain couples TRBV9 to TRBJ2-1; TRBD2 matches 7 bases. Germline lookup yields CDR1 SGDLS and CDR2 YYNGEE. V was pared by 0 bases and J by 7 bases, with 1 base of the junction left unmatched. The CDR3 covers 13 residues. DNA for the CDR3: TGTGCCAGCAGCGTAGGCGGGGGAAATGAGCAGTTCTTC. This encodes CASSVGGGNEQFF. The full variable domain, completed using reference TRBV9 and TRBJ2-1, is DSGVTQTPKHLITATGQRVTLRCSPRSGDLSVYWYQQSLDQGLQFLIQYYNGEERAKGNILERFSAQQFPDLHSELNLSSLELGDSALYFCASSVGGGNEQFFGPGTRLTVL.

This chain links TRBV6-6 with TRBJ1-5; D is undetermined. Germline-derived CDR1 and CDR2 are MNHNY and SVGAGI (reference sequence). The length of the CDR3 is 13 residues. V lost 1 base to trimming and J lost 12 bases, with 13 bases between them. CDR3 sequence: CASSYYDEILQHF. DNA for the CDR3: TGTGCCAGCAGTTACTACGACGAGATACTCCAGCATTTT.

This clone appeared once. The genes are TRBV27 and TRBJ2-1; D call uncertain. The V gene's germline CDR1 is MNHEY and CDR2 SMNVEV (reference sequence). This CDR3 is built from 13 residues. Between the trimmed V and J ends, which lost 2 bases and 6 bases, there was a span of 8 bases. The CDR3 coding sequence is TGTGCCAGCAGTTTAAATTCGCTCAATGAGCAGTTCTTC. Translating it yields CASSLNSLNEQFF.

Remarks on this clone: Other DNA sequences of this sample code for an identical CDR3. V is TRBV6-5 and J is TRBJ2-7; D gene ambiguous. V dropped 4 bases and J dropped 4 bases, with 8 bases sitting between them. CDR3 length: 12 amino acids. CDR1 MNHEY and CDR2 SVGAGI come from the germline V gene. DNA for the CDR3: TGTGCCAGCAGTTCCTCCGGGTACGAGCAGTACTTC. Translation gives CASSSSGYEQYF.

The gene calls are TRBV6-1 and TRBJ2-7; 9 bases map to TRBD2. This CDR3 contains 17 residues. V lost 2 bases to trimming and J lost 3 bases; unmatched junction nucleotides: 11. Germline V CDR1 and CDR2: MNHNS, SASEGT. CDR3: CASSEWSGGLSGYEQYF. The CDR3 bases are TGTGCCAGCAGTGAATGGAGCGGGGGGCTTAGCGGCTACGAGCAGTACTTC.

This rearrangement joins TRBV11-2 to TRBJ2-1; TRBD2 matches 12 bases. CDR1 SGHAT and CDR2 FQNNGV come from the germline V gene. The ends lost 5 bases at V and 5 bases at J; junction bases unmatched: 13. The CDR3 has 18 residues. The DNA for the CDR3 is TGTGCCAGCAGCGCCAGACTAGCGGGAGAAGTTTTAAACAATGAGCAGTTCTTC. It codes for CASSARLAGEVLNNEQFF.

The chain is built from TRBV6-1 and TRBJ1-6; 8 bases match TRBD1. V dropped 3 bases and J dropped 2; count of bases not matched to a gene: 3. Germline values: CDR1 MNHNS, CDR2 SASEGT. This CDR3 has 16 residues. CDR3 nucleotides: TGTGCCAGCAGTGATCCGGGACAGGCCTATAATTCACCCCTCCACTTT. As protein: CASSDPGQAYNSPLHF.

This clone showed up just a few times. J is TRBJ2-5 and V is TRBV6-6, with D uncertain. V lost 5 bases and J 2 bases, leaving 6 bases between the germline ends. This CDR3 spans 12 amino acids. CDR1 is MNHNY, CDR2 SVGAGI, per germline (reference sequence). CDR3 DNA sequence: TGTGCCAGCAGTGGTCAGCAAGAGACCCAGTACTTC. It encodes CASSGQQETQYF.

V is TRBV27 and J is TRBJ2-1, with 8 nucleotides matching TRBD2. J lost 0 bases, V lost 4 bases, and 11 bases had no gene match. The length of the CDR3 is 18 residues. CDR1 is MNHEY, CDR2 SMNVEV, per germline (reference sequence). The CDR3 coding sequence is TGTGCCAGCAGTTACCGTCAACTAGCGGACAGCTCCTACAATGAGCAGTTCTTC. As protein: CASSYRQLADSSYNEQFF.

The V and J genes are TRBV5-1 and TRBJ2-1; 10 bases align to TRBD1. This CDR3 spans 16 amino acids. Per germline, CDR1 SGHRS and CDR2 YFSETQ. The V gene end was trimmed by 2 bases and the J gene end by 2 bases; junction bases not matched to a gene: 4. DNA for the CDR3: TGCGCCAGCAGCTTCTGGGACAGGGGAACCTACAATGAGCAGTTCTTC. It translates to CASSFWDRGTYNEQFF.

The V and J genes are TRBV6-5 and TRBJ1-6; the D gene is possibly TRBD1 (6 bases). Between the trimmed V and J ends, which lost 7 bases and 10 bases, there was a span of 20 bases. The germline V gene encodes CDR1 MNHEY and CDR2 SVGAGI. This CDR3 has 15 residues. The DNA of the CDR3 is TGTGCCAGCACCGCACAGGGACGCTTAAACTCACCCCTCCACTTT. Residues: CASTAQGRLNSPLHF.

This chain links TRBV30 with TRBJ1-1; 7 bases are shared with TRBD1. V gave up 2 bases and J gave up 3 bases; unmatched junction bases: 3. CDR3 length: 13 residues. The germline CDR1 and CDR2 sequences are GTSNPN and SVGIG (reference sequence). CDR3 in amino acids: CAWSTGEDTEAFF. The CDR3 nucleotides read TGTGCCTGGAGTACAGGGGAAGACACTGAAGCTTTCTTT.

The chain carries TRBV15 and TRBJ1-5; D is possibly TRBD1 (5 bases). The V and J ends lost 4 bases and 5 bases respectively, with 12 bases between them. This CDR3 is 14 amino acids long. Germline V gives CDR1 LNHNV, CDR2 YYDKDF (reference sequence). The DNA for the CDR3 is TGTGCCACCAGCATCGGGGGTTTGGATCAGCCCCAGCATTTT. This codes for CATSIGGLDQPQHF.

This clone was seen a single time. The V and J genes are TRBV7-9 and TRBJ1-2; 11 bases are a match to TRBD1. With V trimmed by 4 bases and J by 10 bases, 8 bases remained unmatched. CDR1 SEHNR and CDR2 FQNEAQ come from the germline V gene (reference sequence). This CDR3 has 14 residues. CDR3 in amino acids: CASSSPLGQGAYTF. CDR3 DNA sequence: TGTGCCAGCAGCTCACCCTTAGGACAGGGGGCCTACACCTTC.

This chain links TRBV7-9 with TRBJ2-3; D might be TRBD2 (5 bases). CDR1 and CDR2 (germline): SEHNR, FQNEAQ (reference sequence). The CDR3 has 16 residues. Deletions cut 1 base from V and 4 bases from J, with 15 bases between. CDR3 protein: CASSLGAAELSDTQYF. In DNA, the CDR3 is TGTGCCAGCAGCTTAGGAGCGGCTGAACTTTCAGATACGCAGTATTTT.

The rearrangement joins TRBV4-1 to TRBJ2-7; D call uncertain. Trimming stripped 3 bases from V and 5 bases from J, with 5 bases between. The CDR3 has 11 residues. Germline V gives CDR1 MGHRA, CDR2 YSYEKL. The CDR3 region is CASSHGHEQYF. In nucleotides, the CDR3 is TGCGCCAGCAGCCATGGACACGAGCAGTACTTC.

The chain joins TRBV28 to TRBJ1-5; D may be TRBD1 (6 bases). The V gene's germline CDR1 is MDHEN and CDR2 SYDVKM. Trimming stripped 2 bases from V and 11 bases from J, with 16 bases between. There are 14 residues in the CDR3. CDR3: CASSLLSGTTAQHF. CDR3 sequence (DNA): TGTGCCAGCAGTTTACTGAGTGGGACAACGGCCCAGCATTTT.

The chain is built from TRBV4-1 and TRBJ2-1; D gene ambiguous. CDR3 length equals 15 residues. Germline V lookup: CDR1 MGHRA, CDR2 YSYEKL. Trimming removed 2 bases from V and 1 base from J, with 9 bases in between. This CDR3 is CASSQHSTSYNEQFF. The CDR3 coding sequence is TGCGCCAGCAGCCAACACTCCACGTCCTACAATGAGCAGTTCTTC.

The J gene is TRBJ2-3, the V gene TRBV10-3, with a tentative D call TRBD2 (6 bases). Trimming shortened V by 2 bases and J by 1 base, and 13 bases separated the two germline ends. The CDR3 length is 16 residues. Looked up from germline, CDR1 is ENHRY and CDR2 is SYGVKD. The CDR3 is CAISETRDGGTDTQYF. The CDR3 DNA follows: TGTGCCATCAGTGAGACGCGGGACGGTGGCACAGATACGCAGTATTTT.

This chain links TRBV28 with TRBJ2-4; 7 positions match TRBD2. V shed 6 bases and J 0 bases; nucleotides not matched to a gene: 11. Germline V gives CDR1 MDHEN, CDR2 SYDVKM. The CDR3 sequence is 17 residues long. CDR3 nucleotides: TGTGCCAGCAGCGGCACTCGGGAGGAACTAGCCAAAAACATTCAGTACTTC. This sequence encodes CASSGTREELAKNIQYF.

Notes on this clone: Other DNA sequences within the sample encode an identical CDR3. The J gene is TRBJ2-5, the V gene TRBV6-5, with TRBD1 matching 7 bases. The germline CDR1 and CDR2 sequences are MNHEY and SVGAGI. This CDR3 is 14 amino acids long. Germline trimming cut 3 bases from V and 5 bases from J; bases unmatched to any gene: 6. The CDR3, as DNA: TGTGCCAGCAGTTATGAGGGGGCTGGGGAGACCCAGTACTTC. Its protein is CASSYEGAGETQYF.